The clone carrying this T cell receptor beta chain was found a few times. Its antigen is unknown. The V end was cut by 8 bases, the J end by 6 bases, with 23 bases between. Germline V gene data show CDR1 as MNHEY and CDR2 as SMNVEV (reference sequence). The CDR3 totals 16 residues. Stable Graves' hyperthyroidism meant no ophthalmopathy progression within 18 months. Diagnostic decisions used clinical symptoms, serum thyroxine and TRAb, thyroid ultrasound and orbital computed tomography. These data belong to a study of T cells in Graves' hyperthyroidism and ophthalmopathy. RNA transcripts yielded amplified TCR beta CDR3 regions. HTBI primers were the set used in a first-round RT-PCR of the TCR CDR3. A single record per CDR3 protein comes from TCRdb applying MiXCR to the multiplex PCR reads. Of 700,000 or so distinct CDR3 sequences detected, about 17% appear once; the ten largest clones hold around 7.7%.

Study-wide results and caveats: Most thyroid clonotypes with frequency above 0.001 were detected in blood.

The sample comprised blood. The V and J genes are TRBV27 and TRBJ2-1; TRBD2 might be the D (6 bases). This clonotype was obtained from a man between 18 and 29 years old with Graves' hyperthyroidism. CDR3 loop: CASGKGRSGGFNEQFF. CDR3 coding DNA: TGTGCCAGCGGGAAGGGACGGAGCGGAGGGTTCAATGAGCAGTTCTTC.